This TCR beta chain was sequenced during a study of OX40 agonist ivuxolimab in advanced cancers. Using immunoSEQ multiplex PCR, the repertoire was profiled, and TCRdb retains in-frame clones only, with some absent. This sample has approximately 46,000 clones, with 85% to 90% found just once. From germline, CDR1 is LNHDA and CDR2 SQIVND (reference sequence). The trim removed 5 bases at V and 4 bases at J, leaving 6 bases unmatched. The CDR3 covers 16 residues. This chain uses TRBV19 with TRBJ2-1; the match to TRBD1 covers 12 bases. The source of this sequence is an adult with an advanced solid tumor such as melanoma, head and neck, liver or kidney cancer. Sequenced here: CD4+ or CD8+ T cells sorted from blood, sampled in a trial of the OX40 agonist ivuxolimab. The CDR3 loop is CASSFGTGGIYNEQFF. CDR3 nucleotides: TGTGCCAGTAGTTTTGGGACAGGGGGCATTTACAATGAGCAGTTCTTC.